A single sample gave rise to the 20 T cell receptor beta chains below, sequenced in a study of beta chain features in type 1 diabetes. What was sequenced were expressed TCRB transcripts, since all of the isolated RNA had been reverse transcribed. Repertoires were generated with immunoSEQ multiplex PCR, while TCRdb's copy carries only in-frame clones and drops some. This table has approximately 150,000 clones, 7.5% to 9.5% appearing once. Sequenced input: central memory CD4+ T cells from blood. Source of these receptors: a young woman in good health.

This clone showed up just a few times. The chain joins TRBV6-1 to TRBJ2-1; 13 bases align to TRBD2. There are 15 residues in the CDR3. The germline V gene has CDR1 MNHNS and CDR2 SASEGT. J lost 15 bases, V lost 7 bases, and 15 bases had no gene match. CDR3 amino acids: CASTVLGTSGARAFF. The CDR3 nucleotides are TGTGCCAGCACCGTACTAGGGACTAGCGGGGCCCGAGCGTTCTTC.

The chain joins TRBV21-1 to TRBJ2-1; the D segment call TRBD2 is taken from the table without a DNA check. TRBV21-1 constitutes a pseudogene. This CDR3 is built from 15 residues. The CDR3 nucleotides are TGTGCCAGCAGCAGTAGCGTGAGCTCCTACAATGAGCAGTTCTTC. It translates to CASSSSVSSYNEQFF.

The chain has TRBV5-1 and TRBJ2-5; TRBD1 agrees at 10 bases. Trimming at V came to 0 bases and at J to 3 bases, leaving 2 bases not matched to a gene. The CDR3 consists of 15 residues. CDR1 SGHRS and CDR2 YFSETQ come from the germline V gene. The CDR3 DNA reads TGCGCCAGCAGCTTGGATGGGACAGGGGAAGAGACCCAGTACTTC. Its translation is CASSLDGTGEETQYF.

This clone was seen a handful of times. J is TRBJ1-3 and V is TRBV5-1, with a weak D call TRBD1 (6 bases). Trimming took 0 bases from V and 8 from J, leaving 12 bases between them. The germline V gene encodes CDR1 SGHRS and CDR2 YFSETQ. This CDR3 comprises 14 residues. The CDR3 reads CASSLATAGDTIYF. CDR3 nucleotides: TGCGCCAGCAGCTTGGCAACCGCAGGGGACACCATATATTTT.

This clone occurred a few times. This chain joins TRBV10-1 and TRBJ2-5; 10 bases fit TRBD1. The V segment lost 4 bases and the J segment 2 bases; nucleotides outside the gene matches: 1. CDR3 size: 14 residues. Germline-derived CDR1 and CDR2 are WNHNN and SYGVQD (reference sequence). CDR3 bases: TGCGCCAGCAGTGCGGGACAGGGGCAAGAGACCCAGTACTTC. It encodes CASSAGQGQETQYF.

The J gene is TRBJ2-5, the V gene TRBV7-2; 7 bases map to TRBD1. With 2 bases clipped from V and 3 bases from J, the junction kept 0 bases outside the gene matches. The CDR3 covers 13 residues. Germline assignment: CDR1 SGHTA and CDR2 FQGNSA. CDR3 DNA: TGTGCCAGCAGCTTACAGGGGGAAGAGACCCAGTACTTC. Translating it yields CASSLQGEETQYF.

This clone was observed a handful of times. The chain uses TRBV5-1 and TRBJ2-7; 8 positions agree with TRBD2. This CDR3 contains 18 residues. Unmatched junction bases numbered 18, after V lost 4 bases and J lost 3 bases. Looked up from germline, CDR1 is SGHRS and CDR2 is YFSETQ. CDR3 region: CASSVGTRYGRGNYEQYF. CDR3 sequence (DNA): TGCGCCAGCAGCGTGGGGACCAGGTACGGGAGGGGAAACTACGAGCAGTACTTC.

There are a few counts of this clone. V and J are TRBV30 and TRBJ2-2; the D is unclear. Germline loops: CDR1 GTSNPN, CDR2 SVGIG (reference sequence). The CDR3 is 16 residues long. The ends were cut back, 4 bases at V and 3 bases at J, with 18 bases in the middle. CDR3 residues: CAWTIGASAHTGELFF. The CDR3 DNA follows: TGTGCCTGGACAATCGGAGCTTCCGCTCACACCGGGGAGCTGTTTTTT.

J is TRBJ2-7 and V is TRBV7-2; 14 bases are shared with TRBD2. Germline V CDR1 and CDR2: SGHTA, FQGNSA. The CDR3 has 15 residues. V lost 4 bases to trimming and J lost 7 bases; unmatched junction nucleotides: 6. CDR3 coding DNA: TGTGCCAGCAGCTACGGGACTAGCGGGAGAGGAGAGCAGTACTTC. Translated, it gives CASSYGTSGRGEQYF.

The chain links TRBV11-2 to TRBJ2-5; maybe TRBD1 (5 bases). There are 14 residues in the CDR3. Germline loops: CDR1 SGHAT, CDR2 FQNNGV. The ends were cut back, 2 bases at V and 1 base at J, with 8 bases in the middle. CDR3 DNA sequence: TGTGCCAGCAGCTTACAGGGCTCCCAAGAGACCCAGTACTTC. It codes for CASSLQGSQETQYF.

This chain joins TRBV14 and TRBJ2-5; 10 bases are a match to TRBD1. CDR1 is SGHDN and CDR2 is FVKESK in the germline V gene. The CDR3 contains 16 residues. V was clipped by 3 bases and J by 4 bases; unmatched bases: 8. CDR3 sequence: CASSQQPGQGRETQYF. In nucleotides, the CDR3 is TGTGCCAGCAGCCAGCAACCGGGACAGGGGAGAGAGACCCAGTACTTC.

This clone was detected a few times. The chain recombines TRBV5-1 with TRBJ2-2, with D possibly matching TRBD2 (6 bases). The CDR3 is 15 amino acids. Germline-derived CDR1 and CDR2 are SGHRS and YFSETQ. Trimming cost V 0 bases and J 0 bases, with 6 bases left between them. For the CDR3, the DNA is TGCGCCAGCAGCTTGGGCGGGACGAACACCGGGGAGCTGTTTTTT. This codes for CASSLGGTNTGELFF.

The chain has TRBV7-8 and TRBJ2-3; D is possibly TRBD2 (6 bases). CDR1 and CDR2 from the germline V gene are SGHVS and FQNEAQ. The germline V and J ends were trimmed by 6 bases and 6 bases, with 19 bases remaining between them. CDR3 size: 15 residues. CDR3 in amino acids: CASSLDGLPLDTQYF. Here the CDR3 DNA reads TGTGCCAGCAGTCTGGACGGACTACCTTTGGATACGCAGTATTTT.

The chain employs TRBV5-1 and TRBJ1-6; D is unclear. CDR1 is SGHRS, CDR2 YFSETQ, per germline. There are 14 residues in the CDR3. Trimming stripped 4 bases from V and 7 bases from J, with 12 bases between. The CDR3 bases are TGCGCCAGCAGCCTTCTCGGCGGAAATTCACCCCTCCACTTT. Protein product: CASSLLGGNSPLHF.

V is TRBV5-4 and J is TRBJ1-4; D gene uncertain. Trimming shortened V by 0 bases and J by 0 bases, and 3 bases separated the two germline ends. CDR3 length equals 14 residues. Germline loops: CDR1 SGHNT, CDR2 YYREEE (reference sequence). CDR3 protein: CASSLAATNEKLFF. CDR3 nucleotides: TGTGCCAGCAGCTTGGCAGCAACTAATGAAAAACTGTTTTTT.

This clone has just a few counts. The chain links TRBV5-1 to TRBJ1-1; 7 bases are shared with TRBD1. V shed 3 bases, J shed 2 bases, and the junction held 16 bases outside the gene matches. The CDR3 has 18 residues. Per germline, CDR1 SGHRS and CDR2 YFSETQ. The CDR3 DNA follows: TGCGCCAGCAGCTCTGGGTTATACAGGGGTCCCCTCAACACTGAAGCTTTCTTT. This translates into CASSSGLYRGPLNTEAFF.

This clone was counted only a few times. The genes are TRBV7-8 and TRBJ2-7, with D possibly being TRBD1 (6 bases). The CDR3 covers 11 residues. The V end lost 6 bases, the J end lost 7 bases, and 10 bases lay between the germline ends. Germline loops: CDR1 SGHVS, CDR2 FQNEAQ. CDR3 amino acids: CASSQQGEQYF. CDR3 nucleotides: TGTGCCAGCAGTCAGCAGGGGGAGCAGTACTTC.

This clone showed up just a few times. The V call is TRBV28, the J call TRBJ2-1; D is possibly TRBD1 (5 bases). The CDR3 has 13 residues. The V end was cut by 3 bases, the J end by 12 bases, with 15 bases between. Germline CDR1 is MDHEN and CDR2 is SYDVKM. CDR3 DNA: TGTGCCAGCAGTTTTCTGTCAGGGTCGGGGCAGTTCTTC. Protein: CASSFLSGSGQFF. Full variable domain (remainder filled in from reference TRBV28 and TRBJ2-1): DVKVTQSSRYLVKRTGEKVFLECVQDMDHENMFWYRQDPGLGLRLIYFSYDVKMKEKGDIPEGYSVSREKKERFSLILESASTNQTSMYLCASSFLSGSGQFFGPGTRLTVL.

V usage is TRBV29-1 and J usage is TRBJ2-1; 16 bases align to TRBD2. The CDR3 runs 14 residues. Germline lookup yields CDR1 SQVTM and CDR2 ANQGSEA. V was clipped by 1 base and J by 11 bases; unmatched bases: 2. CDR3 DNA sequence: TGCAGCGTTGAAGGGGGACTAGCGGGAGGGAAGCAGTTCTTC. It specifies CSVEGGLAGGKQFF.

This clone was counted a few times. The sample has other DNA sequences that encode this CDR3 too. DNA for the CDR3: TGCGCCAGCAGCTTGGCGTCGGGAGGCACTGAAGCTTTCTTT. Translating it yields CASSLASGGTEAFF. The V gene is TRBV5-1, the J gene TRBJ1-1; unclear D gene. CDR1 and CDR2 (germline): SGHRS, YFSETQ. This CDR3 comprises 14 residues. V lost 0 bases to trimming and J lost 4 bases, with 10 bases between them.